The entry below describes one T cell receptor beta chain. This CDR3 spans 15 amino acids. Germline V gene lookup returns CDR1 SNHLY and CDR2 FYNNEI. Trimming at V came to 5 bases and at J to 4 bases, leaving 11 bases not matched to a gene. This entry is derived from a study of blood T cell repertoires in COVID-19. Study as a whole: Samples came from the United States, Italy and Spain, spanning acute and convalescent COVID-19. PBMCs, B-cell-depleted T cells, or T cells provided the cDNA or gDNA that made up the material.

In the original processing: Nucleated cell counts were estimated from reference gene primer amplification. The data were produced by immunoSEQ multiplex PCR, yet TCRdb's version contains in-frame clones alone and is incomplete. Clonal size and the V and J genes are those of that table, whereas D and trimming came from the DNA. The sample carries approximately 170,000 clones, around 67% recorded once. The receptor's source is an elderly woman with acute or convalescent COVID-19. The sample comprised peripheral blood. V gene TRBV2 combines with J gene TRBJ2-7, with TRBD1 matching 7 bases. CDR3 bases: TGTGCCAGCAGTCCGGTGGACAGGCCGAAATACGAGCAGTACTTC. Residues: CASSPVDRPKYEQYF.